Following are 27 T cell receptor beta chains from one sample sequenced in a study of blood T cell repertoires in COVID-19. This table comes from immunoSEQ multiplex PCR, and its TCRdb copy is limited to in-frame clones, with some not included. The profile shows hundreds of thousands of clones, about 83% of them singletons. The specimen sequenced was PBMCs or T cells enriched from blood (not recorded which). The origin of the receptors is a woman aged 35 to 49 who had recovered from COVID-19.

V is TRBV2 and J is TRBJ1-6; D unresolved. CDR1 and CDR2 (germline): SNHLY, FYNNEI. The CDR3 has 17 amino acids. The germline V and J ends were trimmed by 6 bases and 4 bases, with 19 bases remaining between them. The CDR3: CASSGLLAIGYNSPLHF. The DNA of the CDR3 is TGTGCCAGCAGCGGACTACTTGCTATAGGATATAATTCACCCCTCCACTTT.

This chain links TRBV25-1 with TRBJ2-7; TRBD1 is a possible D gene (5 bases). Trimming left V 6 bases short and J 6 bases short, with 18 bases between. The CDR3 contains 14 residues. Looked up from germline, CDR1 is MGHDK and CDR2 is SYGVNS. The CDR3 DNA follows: TGTGCCAGCAGAGCTACTCAGGGTTCCCTCGAGCAGTACTTC. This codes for CASRATQGSLEQYF.

The CDR3 sequence: CASSRTSGSSDTQYF. For the CDR3, the DNA is TGTGCCAGCAGTCGGACTAGCGGGAGCTCAGATACGCAGTATTTT. V is TRBV6-5 and J is TRBJ2-3; 13 nucleotides align to TRBD2. J lost 4 bases, V lost 5 bases, and 3 bases had no gene match. The CDR3 runs 15 residues. Per the germline V gene, CDR1 is MNHEY and CDR2 is SVGAGI.

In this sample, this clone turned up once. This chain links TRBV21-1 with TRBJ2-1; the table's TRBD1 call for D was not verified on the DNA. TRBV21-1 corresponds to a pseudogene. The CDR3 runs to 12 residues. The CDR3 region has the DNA TGTGCCAGTACGACAGGGGGGAATGAGCAGTTCTTC. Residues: CASTTGGNEQFF.

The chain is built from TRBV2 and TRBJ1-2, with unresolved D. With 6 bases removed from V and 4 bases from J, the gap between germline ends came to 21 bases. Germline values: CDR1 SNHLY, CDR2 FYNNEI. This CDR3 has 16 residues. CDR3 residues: CASSRDGPGSGYGYTF. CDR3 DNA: TGTGCCAGCAGCCGTGACGGCCCCGGTAGCGGCTATGGCTACACCTTC.

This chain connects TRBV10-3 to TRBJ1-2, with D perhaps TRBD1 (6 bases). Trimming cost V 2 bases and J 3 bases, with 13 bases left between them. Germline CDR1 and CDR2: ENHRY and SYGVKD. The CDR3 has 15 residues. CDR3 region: CAISEGAGQHYGYTF. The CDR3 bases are TGTGCCATCAGTGAGGGGGCAGGACAGCACTATGGCTACACCTTC.

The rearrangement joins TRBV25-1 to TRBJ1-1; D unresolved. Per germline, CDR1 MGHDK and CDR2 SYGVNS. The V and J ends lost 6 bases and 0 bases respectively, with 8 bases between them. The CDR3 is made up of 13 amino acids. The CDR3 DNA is TGTGCCAGCAGGGAGAGGATGAACACTGAAGCTTTCTTT. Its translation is CASRERMNTEAFF.

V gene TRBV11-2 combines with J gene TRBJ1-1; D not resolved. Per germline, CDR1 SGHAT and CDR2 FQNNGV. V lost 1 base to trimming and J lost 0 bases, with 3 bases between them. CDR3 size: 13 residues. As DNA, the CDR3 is TGTGCCAGCAGCTTAGTCGTGAACACTGAAGCTTTCTTT. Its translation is CASSLVVNTEAFF.

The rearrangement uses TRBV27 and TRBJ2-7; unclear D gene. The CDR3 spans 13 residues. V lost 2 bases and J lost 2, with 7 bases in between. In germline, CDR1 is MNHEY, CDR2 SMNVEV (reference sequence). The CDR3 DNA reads TGTGCCAGCAGTTTAGCAGGTCCCTACGAGCAGTACTTC. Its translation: CASSLAGPYEQYF.

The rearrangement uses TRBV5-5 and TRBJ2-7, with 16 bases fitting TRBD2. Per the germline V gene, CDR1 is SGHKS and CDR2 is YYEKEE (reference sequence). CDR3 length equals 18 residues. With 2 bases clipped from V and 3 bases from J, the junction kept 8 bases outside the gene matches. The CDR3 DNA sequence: TGTGCCAGCAGCTTACCTCCGGGACTAGCGGGAGGGCACTACGAGCAGTACGTC. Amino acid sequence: CASSLPPGLAGGHYEQYV.

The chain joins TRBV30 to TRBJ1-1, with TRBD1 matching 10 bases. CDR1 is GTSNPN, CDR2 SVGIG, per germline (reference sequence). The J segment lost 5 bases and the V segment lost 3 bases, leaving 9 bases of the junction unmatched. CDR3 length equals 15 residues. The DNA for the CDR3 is TGTGCCTGGAGCGGACAGGGGGGTACCGGGACTGAAGCTTTCTTT. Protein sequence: CAWSGQGGTGTEAFF.

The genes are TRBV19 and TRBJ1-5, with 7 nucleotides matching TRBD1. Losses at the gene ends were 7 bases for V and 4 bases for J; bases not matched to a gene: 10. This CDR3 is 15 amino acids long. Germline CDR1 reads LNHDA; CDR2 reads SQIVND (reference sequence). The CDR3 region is CASTRLRDSNQPQHF. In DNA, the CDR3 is TGTGCCAGTACCCGACTTCGGGACAGTAATCAGCCCCAGCATTTT.

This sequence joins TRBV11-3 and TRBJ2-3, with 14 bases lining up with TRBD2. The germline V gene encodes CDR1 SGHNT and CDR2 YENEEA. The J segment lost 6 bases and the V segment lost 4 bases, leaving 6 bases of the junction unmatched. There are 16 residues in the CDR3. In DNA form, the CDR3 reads TGTGCCAGCAGCTCCGGGACTAGCGGGAGTCGGGATACGCAGTATTTT. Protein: CASSSGTSGSRDTQYF. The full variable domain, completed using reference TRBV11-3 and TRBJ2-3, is EAGVVQSPRYKIIEKKQPVAFWCNPISGHNTLYWYLQNLGQGPELLIRYENEEAVDDSQLPKDRFSAERLKGVDSTLKIQPAELGDSAVYLCASSSGTSGSRDTQYFGPGTRLTVL.

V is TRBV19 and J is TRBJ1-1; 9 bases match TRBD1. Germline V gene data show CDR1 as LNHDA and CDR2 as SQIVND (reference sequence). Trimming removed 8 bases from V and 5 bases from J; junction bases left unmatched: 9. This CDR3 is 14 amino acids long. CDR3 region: CASRKQGAQTEAFF. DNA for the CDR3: TGTGCCAGTCGTAAACAGGGGGCTCAGACTGAAGCTTTCTTT.

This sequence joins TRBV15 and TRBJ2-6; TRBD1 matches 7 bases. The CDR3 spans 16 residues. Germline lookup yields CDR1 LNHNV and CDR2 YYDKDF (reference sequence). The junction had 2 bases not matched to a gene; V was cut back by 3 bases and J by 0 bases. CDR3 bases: TGTGCCACCAGCAGGGGACAGTTCTCTGGGGCCAACGTCCTGACTTTC. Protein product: CATSRGQFSGANVLTF. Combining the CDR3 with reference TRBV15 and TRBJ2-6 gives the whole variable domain DAMVIQNPRYQVTQFGKPVTLSCSQTLNHNVMYWYQQKSSQAPKLLFHYYDKDFNNEADTPDNFQSRRPNTSFCFLDIRSPGLGDTAMYLCATSRGQFSGANVLTFGAGSRLTVL.

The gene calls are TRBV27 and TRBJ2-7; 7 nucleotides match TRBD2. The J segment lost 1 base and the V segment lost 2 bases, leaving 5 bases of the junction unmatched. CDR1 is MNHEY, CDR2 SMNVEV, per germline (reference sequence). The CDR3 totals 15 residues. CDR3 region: CASSLRREPSYEQYF. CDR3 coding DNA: TGTGCCAGCAGTTTACGGCGGGAGCCTTCCTACGAGCAGTACTTC.

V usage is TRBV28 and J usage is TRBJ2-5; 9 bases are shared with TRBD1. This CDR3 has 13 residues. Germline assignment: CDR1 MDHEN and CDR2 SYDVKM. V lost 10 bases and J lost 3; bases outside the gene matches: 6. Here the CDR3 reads CANPRDREETQYF. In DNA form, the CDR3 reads TGTGCCAACCCGCGGGACAGGGAAGAGACCCAGTACTTC.

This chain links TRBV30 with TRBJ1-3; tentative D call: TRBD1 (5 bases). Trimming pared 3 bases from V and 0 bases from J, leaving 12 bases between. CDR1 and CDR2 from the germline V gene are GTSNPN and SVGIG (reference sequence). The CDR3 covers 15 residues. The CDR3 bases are TGTGCCTGGAGCGAAGACAGATTCTCTGGAAACACCATATATTTT. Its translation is CAWSEDRFSGNTIYF.

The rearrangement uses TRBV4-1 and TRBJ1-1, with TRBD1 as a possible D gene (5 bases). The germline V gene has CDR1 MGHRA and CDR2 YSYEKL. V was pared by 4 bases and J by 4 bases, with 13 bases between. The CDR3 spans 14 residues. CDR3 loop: CASSPGGGATEAFF. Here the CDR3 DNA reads TGCGCCAGCAGCCCGGGGGGAGGGGCCACTGAAGCTTTCTTT.

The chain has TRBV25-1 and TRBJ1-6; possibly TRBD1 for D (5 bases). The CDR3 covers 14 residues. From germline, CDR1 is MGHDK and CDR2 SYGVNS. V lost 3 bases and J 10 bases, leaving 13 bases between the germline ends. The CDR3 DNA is TGTGCCAGCAGTGATCTGGGGAAGGGGTCACCCCTCCACTTT. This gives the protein CASSDLGKGSPLHF. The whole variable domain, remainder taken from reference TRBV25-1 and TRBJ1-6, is EADIYQTPRYLVIGTGKKITLECSQTMGHDKMYWYQQDPGMELHLIHYSYGVNSTEKGDLSSESTVSRIRTEHFPLTLESARPSHTSQYLCASSDLGKGSPLHFGNGTRLTVT.

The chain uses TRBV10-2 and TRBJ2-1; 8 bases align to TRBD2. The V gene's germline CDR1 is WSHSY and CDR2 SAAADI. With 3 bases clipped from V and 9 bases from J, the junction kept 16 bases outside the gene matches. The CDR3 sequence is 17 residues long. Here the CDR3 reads CASSDITGTTGGVEQFF. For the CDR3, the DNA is TGCGCCAGCAGTGACATAACCGGGACTACCGGGGGGGTTGAGCAGTTCTTC.

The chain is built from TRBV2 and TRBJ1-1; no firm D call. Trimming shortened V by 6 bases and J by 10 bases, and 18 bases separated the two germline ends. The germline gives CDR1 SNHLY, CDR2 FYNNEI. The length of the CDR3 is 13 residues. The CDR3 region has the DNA TGTGCCAGCAGCGCCATGACCGGCGAGGCAGCTTTCTTT. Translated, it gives CASSAMTGEAAFF. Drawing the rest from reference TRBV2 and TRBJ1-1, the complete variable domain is EPEVTQTPSHQVTQMGQEVILRCVPISNHLYFYWYRQILGQKVEFLVSFYNNEISEKSEIFDDQFSVERPDGSNFTLKIRSTKLEDSAMYFCASSAMTGEAAFFGQGTRLTVV.

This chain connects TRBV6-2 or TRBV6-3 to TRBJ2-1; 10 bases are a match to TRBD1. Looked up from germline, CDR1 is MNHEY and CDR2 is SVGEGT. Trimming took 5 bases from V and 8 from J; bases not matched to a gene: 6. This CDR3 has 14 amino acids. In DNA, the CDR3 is TGTGCCAGCAGTCAACGGACAGGGGGAGATGAGCAGTTCTTC. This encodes CASSQRTGGDEQFF.

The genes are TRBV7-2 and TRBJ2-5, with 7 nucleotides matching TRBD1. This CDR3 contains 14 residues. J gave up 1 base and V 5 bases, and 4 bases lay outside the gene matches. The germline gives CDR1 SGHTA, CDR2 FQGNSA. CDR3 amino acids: CASSQDRSQETQYF. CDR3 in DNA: TGTGCCAGCAGCCAGGACAGGTCCCAAGAGACCCAGTACTTC.

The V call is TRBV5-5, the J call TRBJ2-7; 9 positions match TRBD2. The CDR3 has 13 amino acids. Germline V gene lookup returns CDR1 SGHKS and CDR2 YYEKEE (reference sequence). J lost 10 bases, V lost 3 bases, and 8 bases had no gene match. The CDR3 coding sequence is TGTGCCAGCAGCTGGGACCCTAGCGGGATCCAGTACTTC. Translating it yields CASSWDPSGIQYF.

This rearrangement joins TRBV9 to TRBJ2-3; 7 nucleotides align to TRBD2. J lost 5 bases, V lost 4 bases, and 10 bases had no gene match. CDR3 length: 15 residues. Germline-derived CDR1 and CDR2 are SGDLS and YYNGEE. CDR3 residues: CASSPVAGAGDTQYF. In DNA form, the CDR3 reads TGTGCCAGCAGCCCAGTCGCGGGAGCGGGAGATACGCAGTATTTT.

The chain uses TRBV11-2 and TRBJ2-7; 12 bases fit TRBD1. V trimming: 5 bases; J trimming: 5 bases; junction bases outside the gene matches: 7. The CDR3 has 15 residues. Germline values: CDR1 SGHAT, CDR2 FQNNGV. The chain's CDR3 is CASSLGDRGLHEQYV. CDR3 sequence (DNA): TGTGCCAGCAGCCTTGGGGACAGGGGGCTCCACGAGCAGTACGTC.